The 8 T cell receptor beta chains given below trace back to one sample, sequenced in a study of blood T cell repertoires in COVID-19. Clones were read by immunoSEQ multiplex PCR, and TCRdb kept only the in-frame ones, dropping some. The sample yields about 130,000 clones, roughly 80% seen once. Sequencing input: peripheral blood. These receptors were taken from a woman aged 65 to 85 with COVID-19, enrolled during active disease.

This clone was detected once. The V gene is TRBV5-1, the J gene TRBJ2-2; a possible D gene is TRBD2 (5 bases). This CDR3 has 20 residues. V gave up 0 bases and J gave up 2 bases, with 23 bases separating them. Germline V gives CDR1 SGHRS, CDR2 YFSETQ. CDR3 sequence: CASSLADGFFGLVNTGELFF. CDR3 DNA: TGCGCCAGCAGCTTGGCCGACGGGTTCTTTGGACTCGTCAACACCGGGGAGCTGTTTTTT. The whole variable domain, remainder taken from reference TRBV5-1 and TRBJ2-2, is KAGVTQTPRYLIKTRGQQVTLSCSPISGHRSVSWYQQTPGQGLQFLFEYFSETQRNKGNFPGRFSGRQFSNSRSEMNVSTLELGDSALYLCASSLADGFFGLVNTGELFFGEGSRLTVL.

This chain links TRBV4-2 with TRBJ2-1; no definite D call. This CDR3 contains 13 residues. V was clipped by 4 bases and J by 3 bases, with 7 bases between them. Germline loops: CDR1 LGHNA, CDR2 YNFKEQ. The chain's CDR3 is CASSRLIYNEQFF. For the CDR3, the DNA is TGTGCCAGCAGCCGACTGATCTACAATGAGCAGTTCTTC.

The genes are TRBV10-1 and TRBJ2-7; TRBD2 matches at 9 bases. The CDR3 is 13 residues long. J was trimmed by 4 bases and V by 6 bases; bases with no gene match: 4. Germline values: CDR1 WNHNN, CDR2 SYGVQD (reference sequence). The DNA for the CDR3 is TGCGCCAGCAGGGCGGGGGGGCCTTACGAGCAGTACTTC. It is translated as CASRAGGPYEQYF.

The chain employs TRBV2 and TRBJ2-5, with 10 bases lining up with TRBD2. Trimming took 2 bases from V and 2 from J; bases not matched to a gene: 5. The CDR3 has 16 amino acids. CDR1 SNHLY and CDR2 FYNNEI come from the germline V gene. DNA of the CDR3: TGTGCCAGCAGTGAAATGGGTAGCGGGGGGCAAGAGACCCAGTACTTC. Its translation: CASSEMGSGGQETQYF.

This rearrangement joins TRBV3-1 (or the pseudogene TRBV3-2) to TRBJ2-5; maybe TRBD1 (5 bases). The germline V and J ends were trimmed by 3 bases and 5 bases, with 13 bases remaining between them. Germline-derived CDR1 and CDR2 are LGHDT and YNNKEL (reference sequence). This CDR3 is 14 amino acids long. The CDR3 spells CASSQSGPRETQYF. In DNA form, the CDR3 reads TGTGCCAGCAGCCAGTCAGGGCCCAGGGAGACCCAGTACTTC.

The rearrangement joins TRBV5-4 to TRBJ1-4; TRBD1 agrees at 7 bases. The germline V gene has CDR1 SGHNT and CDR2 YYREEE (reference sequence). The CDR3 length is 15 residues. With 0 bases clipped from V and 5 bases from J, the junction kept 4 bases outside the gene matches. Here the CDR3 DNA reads TGTGCCAGCAGCTTGGAGCAGGGGGTAAATGAAAAACTGTTTTTT. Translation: CASSLEQGVNEKLFF.

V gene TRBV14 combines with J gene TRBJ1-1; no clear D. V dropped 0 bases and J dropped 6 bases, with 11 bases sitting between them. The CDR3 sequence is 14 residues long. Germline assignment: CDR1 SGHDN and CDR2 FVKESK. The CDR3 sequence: CASSQDQWSAEAFF. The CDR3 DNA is TGTGCCAGCAGCCAAGATCAGTGGAGCGCTGAAGCTTTCTTT.

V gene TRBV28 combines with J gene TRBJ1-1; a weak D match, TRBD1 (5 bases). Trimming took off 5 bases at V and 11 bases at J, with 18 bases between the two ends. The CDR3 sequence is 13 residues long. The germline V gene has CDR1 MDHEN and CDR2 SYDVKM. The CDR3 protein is CASSQPGLTRAFF. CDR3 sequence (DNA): TGTGCCAGCAGTCAACCGGGACTCACCAGGGCTTTCTTT.